These T cell receptor beta chains were read from a single sample in a study of T cell repertoires in cytomegalovirus infection. TCRdb fed the reads into MiXCR, producing one record per CDR3 protein. The repertoire holds a few hundred thousand distinct CDR3 sequences, with roughly 9.5% as singletons. Sequenced sample: PBMCs. The receptors derive from a human donor in good health (CMV status not recorded). Some clones in this sample may be carry-over from other donors' samples. Each CDR3 is given without its conserved first and last residue. The order of the fields is V gene, CDR3 protein.

TRBV7-6 | ASSSIGCEAF
TRBV12-3/TRBV12-4 | ASSLFRGQLAF
TRBV6-8 | AIGRGGDTQY
TRBV7-2 | ASSPGLPTDTQY
TRBV7-2 | ASSLASGPTDTQY
TRBV28 | ASSLQGSFRNEQF
TRBV7-2 | SSSPQPGQGYEQY
TRBV6-2/TRBV6-3 | ASSREGASGANVLT
TRBV18 | ASSPPARTNYGYT
TRBV9 | ASSVGSAGVYNEQF
TRBV6-2/TRBV6-3 | ASLGPLGHREQF
TRBV7-2 | ASSLASQGSYEQY
TRBV19 | ASSVSTGGEAF
TRBV25-1 | ASSERQGVSYEQY
TRBV7-3 | ASSSRRGEQF
TRBV7-2 | ASGSGRWGELF
TRBV30 | AWSGQGSQPQH
TRBV5-1 | ASSATGGGWGTEAF